Each of the 17 T cell receptor beta chains below was sequenced from the same sample in a study of T-cell memory formation after mild COVID-19 (dated by TCRdb to the early 2020s). Library prep was done by 5' RACE. The instrument was an Illumina NovaSeq 6000. Through fastp at Q25 and MiXCR, TCRdb rebuilt clones from the public reads, retaining in-frame beta chains. Rows merge per CDR3 protein into single entries with the most common DNA and genes. The sample contains 530,000 or so distinct CDR3 sequences, about 18% of them found a single time. Roughly 7.7% of the sample is in the top ten clones. Sequenced input: PBMCs or a T cell subset sorted from them (not recorded which). The receptors were sampled from an adult woman who had mild COVID-19 (a few samples of this study predate the infection). The sample titles of this study are shuffled in the database, so cell type and time point are left out; the donor was told from shared clones.

The chain is built from TRBV30 and TRBJ1-1; possibly TRBD1 for D (6 bases). V was cut by 0 bases and J by 12 bases, with 11 bases left in between. Germline values: CDR1 GTSNPN, CDR2 SVGIG (reference sequence). The CDR3 has 11 residues. The CDR3 DNA is TGTGCCTGGAGTGTACAGGGTGAGACTTTCTTT. Protein: CAWSVQGETFF. The whole variable domain, remainder taken from reference TRBV30 and TRBJ1-1, is SQTIHQWPATLVQPVGSPLSLECTVEGTSNPNLYWYRQAAGRGLQLLFYSVGIGQISSEVPQNLSASRPQDRQFILSSKKLLLSDSGFYLCAWSVQGETFFGQGTRLTVV.

This chain connects TRBV9 to TRBJ2-1; 8 bases map to TRBD1. The CDR3 runs to 17 residues. The trim removed 0 bases at V and 7 bases at J, leaving 12 bases unmatched. Germline CDR1 and CDR2: SGDLS and YYNGEE. The CDR3 coding sequence is TGTGCCAGCAGCGTAGAGGCCAGGGGGCCTTTAGGGAATGAGCAGTTCTTC. Its translation is CASSVEARGPLGNEQFF. Supplemented by reference TRBV9 and TRBJ2-1, the full variable domain reads DSGVTQTPKHLITATGQRVTLRCSPRSGDLSVYWYQQSLDQGLQFLIQYYNGEERAKGNILERFSAQQFPDLHSELNLSSLELGDSALYFCASSVEARGPLGNEQFFGPGTRLTVL.

This clonotype was seen a few times. V gene TRBV29-1 combines with J gene TRBJ1-1; D is possibly TRBD1 (5 bases). Trimming cost V 4 bases and J 0 bases, with 9 bases left between them. The CDR3 is 13 amino acids. The germline gives CDR1 SQVTM, CDR2 ANQGSEA. The CDR3: CSVAGTMNTEAFF. CDR3 in DNA: TGCAGCGTTGCCGGGACGATGAACACTGAAGCTTTCTTT.

The J gene is TRBJ2-1, the V gene TRBV20-1; D is perhaps TRBD1 or TRBD2 (5 bases each). Trimming took off 0 bases at V and 4 bases at J, with 7 bases between the two ends. CDR1 is DFQATT and CDR2 is SNEGSKA in the germline V gene (reference sequence). The CDR3 covers 13 residues. As DNA, the CDR3 is TGCAGTGCTAGAGATGAGGGGTACAATGAGCAGTTCTTC. This sequence encodes CSARDEGYNEQFF.

This clonotype was seen ten or more times. The chain couples TRBV3-1 to TRBJ2-7; 7 nucleotides line up with TRBD1. After removal of 1 base from V and 5 bases from J, the junction contained 8 bases not matched to a gene. The CDR3 runs to 15 residues. Germline V lookup: CDR1 LGHDT, CDR2 YNNKEL (reference sequence). The CDR3 region is CASSQGIRTGDEQYF. CDR3 coding DNA: TGTGCCAGCAGCCAAGGAATCCGCACAGGGGACGAGCAGTACTTC.

This clonotype has only a few counts. V is TRBV7-3 and J is TRBJ2-7, with D perhaps matching TRBD1 or TRBD2 (6 bases each). V lost 5 bases, J lost 5 bases, and 13 bases lay in between. The germline CDR1 and CDR2 sequences are SGHTA and FQGTGA. The CDR3 has 13 amino acids. CDR3 residues: CASSPRGENEQYF. The DNA for the CDR3 is TGTGCCAGCAGCCCGAGGGGGGAGAACGAGCAGTACTTC.

The gene calls are TRBV6-6 and TRBJ2-3; 11 positions match TRBD2. CDR1 is MNHNY, CDR2 SVGAGI, per germline (reference sequence). This CDR3 has 17 amino acids. Trimming removed 6 bases from V and 2 bases from J; junction bases left unmatched: 10. CDR3 sequence (DNA): TGTGCCAGCAGCTTACGATTAGCGGGAGGGTCCACAGATACGCAGTATTTT. Its protein is CASSLRLAGGSTDTQYF.

This clonotype was counted between two and nine times. V usage is TRBV20-1 and J usage is TRBJ2-3; 14 bases align to TRBD2. Germline V gene sequence: CDR1 DFQATT, CDR2 SNEGSKA (reference sequence). J lost 1 base, V lost 1 base, and 1 base had no gene match. This CDR3 region has 16 residues. CDR3 sequence: CSARGGLAGGTDTQYF. For the CDR3, the DNA is TGCAGTGCTAGAGGGGGACTAGCGGGAGGCACAGATACGCAGTATTTT.

In its sample, this clonotype was seen a few times. V and J are TRBV12-3 or TRBV12-4 and TRBJ1-3; 11 bases align to TRBD1. The CDR3 sequence is 14 residues long. V dropped 6 bases and J dropped 6; count of bases not matched to a gene: 4. CDR3 in amino acids: CASRKDRGPNTIYF. DNA for the CDR3: TGTGCCAGCAGAAAGGACAGGGGGCCAAACACCATATATTTT.

This sequence joins TRBV5-1 and TRBJ2-1, with D uncertain. Germline V gene lookup returns CDR1 SGHRS and CDR2 YFSETQ. Trimming stripped 4 bases from V and 7 bases from J, with 9 bases between. The CDR3 consists of 12 residues. CDR3 coding DNA: TGCGCCAGCAGCCCCCACGGAAATGAGCAGTTCTTC. Translated, it gives CASSPHGNEQFF.

CDR3 in DNA: TGTGCCAGCAGCCCAGCTTGGGGTTACGAGCAGTACTTC. It specifies CASSPAWGYEQYF. The chain has TRBV14 and TRBJ2-7, with D unclear. CDR1 is SGHDN and CDR2 is FVKESK in the germline V gene. V was cut by 4 bases and J by 4 bases, with 11 bases left in between. The CDR3 has 13 amino acids.

This rearrangement joins TRBV12-3 or TRBV12-4 to TRBJ1-3, with D unresolved. V lost 5 bases to trimming and J lost 4 bases, with 9 bases between them. The CDR3 is 13 amino acids. This CDR3 is CASSGPRGNTIYF. The CDR3 region has the DNA TGTGCCAGCAGTGGTCCCCGAGGAAACACCATATATTTT.

The rearrangement links TRBV12-3 or TRBV12-4 to TRBJ2-7; D uncertain. Trimming took off 5 bases at V and 2 bases at J, with 16 bases between the two ends. The CDR3 consists of 15 residues. The CDR3 here is CASSLDVDRAYEQYF. In DNA, the CDR3 is TGTGCCAGCAGTCTAGACGTCGACCGAGCCTACGAGCAGTACTTC.

This clonotype was counted a few times. The chain carries TRBV29-1 and TRBJ2-1; TRBD2 might be the D (5 bases). There are 12 residues in the CDR3. Germline lookup yields CDR1 SQVTM and CDR2 ANQGSEA. Trimming removed 5 bases from V and 8 bases from J, with 13 bases in between. This CDR3 is CSVLGDPHEQFF. The CDR3 bases are TGCAGCGTTCTGGGAGACCCCCATGAGCAGTTCTTC.

This clonotype was observed a handful of times. The chain recombines TRBV11-2 with TRBJ1-2; D possibly corresponds to TRBD1 (5 bases). Trimming took 4 bases from V and 8 from J, leaving 14 bases between them. CDR3 length: 13 amino acids. Germline V gene data show CDR1 as SGHAT and CDR2 as FQNNGV. The CDR3 loop is CASSSQVGRGYTF. As DNA, the CDR3 is TGTGCCAGCAGCTCCCAAGTGGGGCGCGGCTACACCTTC.

This chain uses TRBV7-9 with TRBJ2-1; D not certain. The V end lost 5 bases, the J end lost 9 bases, and 14 bases lay between the germline ends. The CDR3 consists of 13 residues. Germline V gene sequence: CDR1 SEHNR, CDR2 FQNEAQ (reference sequence). The CDR3 DNA reads as TGTGCCAGCAGCGCGAAATCTCTAGGTGAGCAGTTCTTC. Residues: CASSAKSLGEQFF.

V usage is TRBV5-1 and J usage is TRBJ2-3; D unclear. This CDR3 has 14 amino acids. Germline lookup yields CDR1 SGHRS and CDR2 YFSETQ. V lost 2 bases and J lost 4, with 11 bases in between. CDR3 in DNA: TGCGCCAGCAGCTTTAGCAATCCGGCAGATACGCAGTATTTT. The encoded protein is CASSFSNPADTQYF. The complete variable domain, with remaining parts taken from reference TRBV5-1 and TRBJ2-3, reads KAGVTQTPRYLIKTRGQQVTLSCSPISGHRSVSWYQQTPGQGLQFLFEYFSETQRNKGNFPGRFSGRQFSNSRSEMNVSTLELGDSALYLCASSFSNPADTQYFGPGTRLTVL.